The 9 T cell receptor beta chains reported below all come from one sample, sequenced in a study of T cell responses to AZD1222 COVID-19 vaccine. The table came from immunoSEQ multiplex PCR; TCRdb's copy has only in-frame clones and leaves some out. The sample yields around 160,000 clones, about 87% seen once. The input for sequencing was peripheral blood, taken on day 0 of AZD1222 vaccination. Source of these receptors: an adult in good health.

CDR3 amino acids: CASSYRQGTYEQYF. For the CDR3, the DNA is TGTGCCAGCAGTTATCGGCAGGGGACCTACGAGCAGTACTTC. This rearrangement joins TRBV6-5 to TRBJ2-7; a possible D gene is TRBD1 (6 bases). There are 14 residues in the CDR3. V was clipped by 3 bases and J by 2 bases, with 11 bases between them. CDR1 is MNHEY and CDR2 is SVGAGI in the germline V gene.

The chain links TRBV27 to TRBJ1-5; weak D call: TRBD1 (5 bases). Germline V CDR1 and CDR2: MNHEY, SMNVEV (reference sequence). The V end lost 11 bases, the J end lost 7 bases, and 27 bases lay between the germline ends. The CDR3 length is 16 residues. The CDR3 region has the DNA TGTGCCTCCGGCGGGACGTCAGGATATATACCCCAGCCCCAGCATTTT. Translation gives CASGGTSGYIPQPQHF.

The chain carries TRBV18 and TRBJ2-7; 7 bases fit TRBD1. Germline CDR1 and CDR2: KGHSH and LQKENI. The CDR3 runs 15 residues. Trimming cost V 0 bases and J 2 bases; bases outside gene matches: 4. The CDR3 loop is CASSPPKGQTYEQYF. In DNA, the CDR3 is TGTGCCAGCTCACCACCCAAGGGACAGACCTACGAGCAGTACTTC.

CDR3 protein: CASSLDTDRGWFNGYTF. The CDR3 nucleotides read TGCGCCAGCAGCTTGGATACAGACAGGGGCTGGTTCAATGGCTACACCTTC. J is TRBJ1-2 and V is TRBV5-1; TRBD1 matches at 8 bases. The CDR3 is 17 amino acids. Germline V gives CDR1 SGHRS, CDR2 YFSETQ. The ends lost 0 bases at V and 6 bases at J; junction bases unmatched: 13. The full variable domain, completed using reference TRBV5-1 and TRBJ1-2, is KAGVTQTPRYLIKTRGQQVTLSCSPISGHRSVSWYQQTPGQGLQFLFEYFSETQRNKGNFPGRFSGRQFSNSRSEMNVSTLELGDSALYLCASSLDTDRGWFNGYTFGSGTRLTVV.

The CDR3 spells CAIFRGGAAAEAFF. The CDR3 nucleotides read TGTGCCATCTTTCGGGGGGGCGCTGCCGCTGAAGCTTTCTTT. This chain uses TRBV10-3 with TRBJ1-1, with a possible D match to TRBD1 (6 bases). The CDR3 contains 14 residues. V gave up 8 bases and J gave up 6 bases, with 19 bases separating them. Germline V gene data show CDR1 as ENHRY and CDR2 as SYGVKD.

In DNA, the CDR3 is TGTGCCAGCATTTTAGTCACCGGGACACTCGGCGGCTACACCTTC. As protein: CASILVTGTLGGYTF. The chain couples TRBV2 to TRBJ1-2, with a possible D match to TRBD1 (6 bases). CDR1 and CDR2 (germline): SNHLY, FYNNEI. Trimming took 7 bases from V and 8 from J, leaving 23 bases between them. The CDR3 spans 15 residues.

V is TRBV4-1 and J is TRBJ2-1, with 8 bases that match TRBD2. The CDR3 covers 19 residues. Trimming at V came to 4 bases and at J to 6 bases, leaving 20 bases not matched to a gene. Per the germline V gene, CDR1 is MGHRA and CDR2 is YSYEKL. The CDR3 region is CASSRPRDYPGGRANEQFF. CDR3 in DNA: TGCGCCAGCAGCCGGCCTCGGGACTACCCGGGGGGGCGCGCCAATGAGCAGTTCTTC.

The J gene is TRBJ2-4, the V gene TRBV7-2; tentative D call: TRBD2 (5 bases). The CDR3 is 15 residues long. Trimming cost V 4 bases and J 4 bases, with 14 bases left between them. CDR1 SGHTA and CDR2 FQGNSA come from the germline V gene. The CDR3 reads CASSSGGGRKNIQYF. The CDR3 DNA reads as TGTGCCAGCAGCTCAGGAGGCGGGCGAAAAAACATTCAGTACTTC. The variable domain in full, with the rest retrieved from reference TRBV7-2 and TRBJ2-4, is GAGVSQSPSNKVTEKGKDVELRCDPISGHTALYWYRQSLGQGLEFLIYFQGNSAPDKSGLPSDRFSAERTGGSVSTLTIQRTQQEDSAVYLCASSSGGGRKNIQYFGAGTRLSVL.

The genes are TRBV24-1 and TRBJ2-3; TRBD1 is a possible D gene (6 bases). CDR3 size: 15 residues. The germline V gene encodes CDR1 KGHDR and CDR2 SFDVKD. The V gene lost 4 bases and the J gene lost 4 bases, with 14 bases spanning the gap. CDR3 protein: CATSDWGQGADTQYF. DNA for the CDR3: TGTGCCACCAGTGACTGGGGGCAGGGCGCAGATACGCAGTATTTT.